Sequencing of this T cell receptor (beta chain) was carried out in a study of beta chain features in type 1 diabetes (dated by TCRdb to 2017 to 2018). In terms of the full investigation: Mean age, gender distribution, total cell number and subset yield were not different between patients and healthy donors. A total of 107,917,701 sorted cells were examined across all samples, and a strong correlation was observed between cell number per subset and RNA yield. The study compared the TCRB repertoires of sorted circulating CD4+ T cell subsets in recently diagnosed type 1 diabetes patients with those in matched healthy donors. Naive and central memory subsets were obtained from all 30 or so donors, but regulatory and stem cell-like memory subsets were isolated from only 8 patients and 8 healthy donors. The paper's findings and limits, for the study overall: Naive, central memory and regulatory TCRB repertoires appeared more similar among patients than among healthy donors. Because the HLA sub-analyses included only small numbers of individuals, any influence of HLA type on TCRB rearrangement was left unresolved. Fewer insertions and more nucleotide deletions at VDJ recombination sites were observed in patients with type 1 diabetes, implying thymic rearrangement abnormalities. Type 1 diabetes patients showed a moderate but significant shortening of TCRB CDR3 length in all four CD4+ subsets. PCR may preferentially amplify shorter templates, but because patient and control samples were amplified and corrected together, any resulting skew would affect both groups equally. Because cDNA was sequenced instead of genomic DNA, activated cells with high expression could be over-represented, although the groups did not differ in activation or CD3 levels.

A word on this clone: Its specific antigen is unknown. No much larger clone is present one base from it, and per-base qualities are unavailable.

Each donor gave one peripheral blood draw, roughly 0.11 L on average, collected into heparinised tubes. A BD FACSAria II was used to sort naive, central memory, regulatory and stem cell-like memory CD4+ T cells with a panel that included CD45RO, CCR7, CD25, CD127, CD95 and CD27. A purity above 95% was achieved for all sorted populations. PBMCs were isolated immediately by Lymphoprep density gradient centrifugation and stained directly without culture. To minimize batch effects, samples were stained and sorted in pairs, one healthy donor with one patient per experiment. All of the isolated RNA was reverse transcribed with the High Capacity cDNA Reverse Transcription Kit, so expressed TCRB transcripts were sequenced. Deep immunoSEQ sequencing was applied to naive, central memory and regulatory T cell samples, giving an average of about 3.7 million total reads per sample. After sorted cells were lysed in RLT buffer, RNA was extracted with DNase-treated RNeasy Micro or Mini kits, with the choice depending on cell number. Each cell subset was processed separately to prevent cross-contamination, with patient and healthy donor samples processed together. The immunoSEQ multiplex PCR was used to amplify TCRB sequences from cDNA, yielding 87-bp fragments that span the CDR3 region. Sequencing of the amplicons was performed on the Illumina HiSeq platform. The paper's processing steps were these. PCR bias was corrected computationally using synthetic template baselines, and reads within Hamming distance 2 were collapsed, with unmergeable singletons discarded. By aligning reads against IMGT, V, D and J genes, CDR3 length, and insertions or deletions at six rearrangement sites were assigned. Within each subset, clonotype counts were normalized to the number of sorted cells before true diversity and Gini coefficients were calculated with the tcR R package. The overlap coefficient, calculated on TCRB nucleotide sequences, was used to measure repertoire sharing. TCRdb carries this immuneACCESS record with in-frame sequences only. Its versions omit some clonotypes, under half of them owing to an unresolved V gene in the studies checked, with the rest unexplained. V and J calls and clone size are copied from that table; D and trimming were computed from the DNA. The sample table holds 150,000 to 200,000 clones, of which about 8.1% were seen once. Approximately 0.54% of the sample is held by the ten biggest clonotypes.

The CDR3 numbers 11 residues from cysteine through phenylalanine. Only the CDR3 portion is preserved as DNA: 33 bases, with reading frame beginning at the first base. The CDR1 and CDR2 encoded by the germline V gene (reference sequence) are DFQATT and SNEGSKA. Deletion took 6 bases off V and 7 bases off J, with a span of 12 bases between the germline ends. The receptor comes from a woman between 18 and 29 years old with type 1 diabetes. The chain is encoded by TRBV20-1 joined to TRBJ1-1, with no D gene named confidently. Sequenced material: central memory CD4+ T cells from blood. The CDR3 has the sequence CSATPGVEAFF. The DNA reads as follows: TGCAGTGCGACCCCCGGGGTTGAAGCTTTCTTT.